The T cell receptor beta chain described here comes from a study of blood T cell repertoires in COVID-19. Across the whole study: Italy, Spain and the United States were the sources of the convalescent and acute COVID-19 samples. T cells, B-cell-depleted T cells, or PBMCs supplied cDNA or gDNA.

Seattle patient enrollment occurred during active infection, with longitudinal follow-up thereafter. Authors' data handling: Nucleated cell counts were estimated from reference gene primer amplification. TCRdb keeps only in-frame clones here, not all; method: immunoSEQ multiplex PCR. V and J calls and clone size are those listed in that table; D and trimming were worked out from the DNA. The repertoire consists of 30,000 to 40,000 clones, with approximately 69% occurring once and the leading ten covering about 10%. V was cut by 6 bases and J by 5 bases, with 13 bases left in between. Germline V CDR1 and CDR2: SNHLY, FYNNEI. This CDR3 is 13 amino acids long.

J is TRBJ1-1 and V is TRBV2, with a possible D match to TRBD1 (6 bases). The TCR originated in a man between 65 and 79 years old with COVID-19, enrolled during active disease. What was sequenced was peripheral blood. The CDR3 nucleotides are TGTGCCAGCAGCCGGAACAGGGAGACTGAAGCTTTCTTT. This encodes CASSRNRETEAFF.